This T cell receptor beta chain is drawn from a study of T cell changes during pregnancy in multiple sclerosis. Repertoires were generated with immunoSEQ multiplex PCR, while TCRdb's copy carries only in-frame clones and drops some. The data contain about 72,000 clones, around 92% of them singletons. This receptor was obtained from a female donor in good health, enrolled as a control in a pregnancy study. Sequenced material: peripheral blood, taken in the third trimester of pregnancy.

The CDR3, as DNA: TGTGCCAGCAGCGGGACAGGGACATTTAATGAAAAACTGTTTTTT. It encodes CASSGTGTFNEKLFF. The V and J genes are TRBV7-2 and TRBJ1-4; 9 bases are shared with TRBD1. The CDR3 runs 15 residues. Per germline, CDR1 SGHTA and CDR2 FQGNSA. J lost 4 bases, V lost 5 bases, and 5 bases had no gene match.